Following are 24 T cell receptor beta chains from one sample sequenced in a study of cytomegalovirus exposure and HLA in healthy donors. The PCR ran on 60 Vbeta and 13 Jbeta primers. TCRdb's table, derived via immunoSEQ multiplex PCR, lists solely in-frame clones and lacks some. Seen here are approximately 170,000 clones, about three quarters observed once, and the top ten hold approximately 2.4%. Sequences were obtained from PBMCs. Receptors were obtained from a woman aged 40 to 50 in good health and CMV-seropositive.

The genes are TRBV2 and TRBJ1-4, with D possibly matching TRBD1 (6 bases). Trimming cost V 4 bases and J 11 bases, with 17 bases left between them. From germline, CDR1 is SNHLY and CDR2 FYNNEI. The CDR3 spans 14 residues. This CDR3 is CASSGGPPSAKLFF. As DNA, the CDR3 is TGTGCCAGCAGTGGGGGGCCACCTTCGGCGAAACTGTTTTTT.

The J gene is TRBJ2-5, the V gene TRBV29-1, with 7 bases fitting TRBD1. The J call may be mistaken, given a closer DNA end match to TRBJ2-7. Germline loops: CDR1 SQVTM, CDR2 ANQGSEA. The CDR3 is 17 residues long. Written as DNA, the CDR3 is TGCAGCAGGGGGCCGGATTTGCTCGCCGGAGTGGATTACGAGCAGTACTTC. Translation gives CSRGPDLLAGVDYEQYF.

This clone was counted between two and nine times. The J gene is TRBJ2-5, the V gene TRBV30; D might be TRBD2 (6 bases). The CDR3 is 14 amino acids. CDR1 is GTSNPN and CDR2 is SVGIG in the germline V gene (reference sequence). Trimming pared 3 bases from V and 5 bases from J, leaving 16 bases between. CDR3 sequence (DNA): TGTGCCTGGAGCCGACGGCCGCGGGACGAGACCCAGTACTTC. Translation gives CAWSRRPRDETQYF.

V usage is TRBV6-5 and J usage is TRBJ1-2, with D tentatively TRBD1 (6 bases). The germline gives CDR1 MNHEY, CDR2 SVGAGI. The CDR3 is 14 amino acids. V was clipped by 6 bases and J by 4 bases, with 15 bases between them. The CDR3 DNA follows: TGTGCCAGCAGCCGTACAGGGTTGAGCTATGGCTACACCTTC. The encoded protein is CASSRTGLSYGYTF.

The V gene is TRBV7-2, the J gene TRBJ2-3; 10 bases match TRBD2. The germline V gene encodes CDR1 SGHTA and CDR2 FQGNSA. J was trimmed by 3 bases and V by 7 bases; bases with no gene match: 10. The CDR3 is 16 amino acids. In DNA form, the CDR3 reads TGTGCCAGCACCCCCGGGCTAGCGGGGGTGACAGATACGCAGTATTTT. It is translated as CASTPGLAGVTDTQYF.

The chain is built from TRBV6-5 and TRBJ2-7; 9 bases match TRBD1. The CDR3 loop spans 14 amino acids. J was trimmed by 7 bases and V by 4 bases; bases with no gene match: 8. Germline V CDR1 and CDR2: MNHEY, SVGAGI. The CDR3 loop reads CASSLGTGLGEQYF. CDR3 bases: TGTGCCAGCAGTTTGGGGACAGGGCTGGGAGAGCAGTACTTC.

The V call is TRBV7-9, the J call TRBJ1-1; 8 bases are a match to TRBD1. This CDR3 has 17 amino acids. With V trimmed by 1 base and J by 4 bases, 11 bases remained unmatched. CDR1 is SEHNR and CDR2 is FQNEAQ in the germline V gene (reference sequence). CDR3 DNA: TGTGCCAGCAGCTTAGATTGGTCAGGGGGCTCCGGCACTGAAGCTTTCTTT. Its protein is CASSLDWSGGSGTEAFF.

This rearrangement joins TRBV10-3 to TRBJ2-1, with 9 bases aligning to TRBD1. Germline values: CDR1 ENHRY, CDR2 SYGVKD. This CDR3 comprises 14 residues. V dropped 4 bases and J dropped 6; count of bases not matched to a gene: 4. DNA of the CDR3: TGTGCCATCAGTGGGGACAGGGAGGGCAATGAGCAGTTCTTC. Translation gives CAISGDREGNEQFF.

This chain uses TRBV29-1 with TRBJ2-3, with 9 bases that match TRBD1. V gave up 4 bases and J gave up 0 bases; unmatched junction bases: 5. The germline V gene encodes CDR1 SQVTM and CDR2 ANQGSEA. The CDR3 spans 15 residues. This CDR3 reads CSVVGGQGSTDTQYF. In DNA, the CDR3 is TGCAGCGTTGTGGGGGGACAGGGAAGCACAGATACGCAGTATTTT.

This rearrangement joins TRBV6-6 to TRBJ1-5, with D possibly matching TRBD1 (5 bases). Per germline, CDR1 MNHNY and CDR2 SVGAGI (reference sequence). The CDR3 is 14 residues long. V was clipped by 8 bases and J by 6 bases, with 17 bases between them. The CDR3 region has the DNA TGTGCCAGCCGACCCAGGGATCCGGGTCAGCCCCAGCATTTT. As protein: CASRPRDPGQPQHF.

This clone was counted only a few times. The chain combines TRBV28 with TRBJ2-4; 7 bases are a match to TRBD2. The length of the CDR3 is 14 residues. Trimming took 6 bases from V and 8 from J; bases not matched to a gene: 10. Germline V gene sequence: CDR1 MDHEN, CDR2 SYDVKM. The CDR3 region is CASSSPGGGYIQYF. The CDR3, as DNA: TGTGCCAGCAGCTCCCCTGGGGGGGGTTACATTCAGTACTTC.

The genes are TRBV21-1 and TRBJ1-4; whether TRBD1, the table's D call, matches the DNA was not checked. TRBV21-1 has pseudogene status. This CDR3 has 18 amino acids. CDR3 in amino acids: CASSKGGHRRATNEKLFF. DNA for the CDR3: TGTGCCAGCAGCAAAGGAGGCCACAGGCGAGCAACTAATGAAAAACTGTTTTTT.

This chain links TRBV6-5 with TRBJ2-5; D might be TRBD1 (6 bases). Germline lookup yields CDR1 MNHEY and CDR2 SVGAGI. The CDR3 has 12 residues. V was trimmed by 6 bases and J by 5 bases, leaving 10 bases between them. The CDR3 loop is CASRRRGETQYF. The CDR3 coding sequence is TGTGCCAGCAGAAGAAGGGGGGAGACCCAGTACTTC.

This chain uses TRBV9 with TRBJ2-2, with D uncertain. CDR3 length: 14 residues. Germline V gene data show CDR1 as SGDLS and CDR2 as YYNGEE. Trimming cost V 2 bases and J 0 bases, with 5 bases left between them. CDR3 loop: CASSVNTNTGELFF. Written as DNA, the CDR3 is TGTGCCAGCAGCGTGAACACGAACACCGGGGAGCTGTTTTTT.

In its sample, this clone was seen once. This sequence joins TRBV5-1 and TRBJ2-1; the match to TRBD2 covers 13 bases. The CDR3 is 16 amino acids. V lost 4 bases, J lost 7 bases, and 8 bases stayed unmatched. Germline assignment: CDR1 SGHRS and CDR2 YFSETQ. In DNA, the CDR3 is TGCGCCAGCAGCCCCCGGACTAGCGGGAGAACGAATGAGCAGTTCTTC. Translated: CASSPRTSGRTNEQFF.

In this sample, this clone turned up a few times. The chain recombines TRBV5-1 with TRBJ2-1, with TRBD2 matching 10 bases. Germline V lookup: CDR1 SGHRS, CDR2 YFSETQ. The CDR3 length is 15 residues. V gave up 4 bases and J gave up 4 bases; unmatched junction bases: 5. The CDR3 bases are TGCGCCAGCAGCACGGGACTAGCGACTTACAATGAGCAGTTCTTC. This sequence encodes CASSTGLATYNEQFF.

The chain recombines TRBV19 with TRBJ2-5; possibly TRBD2 for D (5 bases). The V end lost 5 bases, the J end lost 2 bases, and 15 bases lay between the germline ends. The CDR3 extends over 15 amino acids. Per the germline V gene, CDR1 is LNHDA and CDR2 is SQIVND (reference sequence). The CDR3 spells CASSDPRRVQETQYF. The CDR3 DNA reads as TGTGCCAGTAGTGACCCGAGGCGGGTGCAAGAGACCCAGTACTTC.

The gene calls are TRBV11-3 and TRBJ2-1; 12 bases agree with TRBD2. The V gene's germline CDR1 is SGHNT and CDR2 YENEEA. Losses at the gene ends were 5 bases for V and 9 bases for J; bases not matched to a gene: 5. The CDR3 loop spans 14 amino acids. In DNA form, the CDR3 reads TGTGCCAGCAGCCCTCCTAGCGGGAGGGTTGAGCAGTTCTTC. This encodes CASSPPSGRVEQFF.

The chain couples TRBV19 to TRBJ1-3, with 8 bases fitting TRBD1. This CDR3 comprises 16 residues. The trim removed 4 bases at V and 3 bases at J, leaving 8 bases unmatched. Germline CDR1 LNHDA, CDR2 SQIVND (reference sequence). The CDR3 loop reads CASSRSDRGLGNTIYF. CDR3 DNA sequence: TGTGCCAGTAGTAGATCCGACAGGGGACTTGGAAACACCATATATTTT. Variable domain in full (rest from reference TRBV19 and TRBJ1-3): DGGITQSPKYLFRKEGQNVTLSCEQNLNHDAMYWYRQDPGQGLRLIYYSQIVNDFQKGDIAEGYSVSREKKESFPLTVTSAQKNPTAFYLCASSRSDRGLGNTIYFGEGSWLTVV.

This clone has only a few counts. The V and J genes are TRBV11-2 and TRBJ2-7; 7 positions match TRBD2. Germline V gene sequence: CDR1 SGHAT, CDR2 FQNNGV. The length of the CDR3 is 16 residues. V lost 0 bases, J lost 2 bases, and 7 bases stayed unmatched. The CDR3 is CASSLEGRGVTYEQYF. In DNA form, the CDR3 reads TGTGCCAGCAGCTTAGAGGGACGGGGGGTTACCTACGAGCAGTACTTC. The variable domain in full, completed from reference TRBV11-2 and TRBJ2-7, reads EAGVAQSPRYKIIEKRQSVAFWCNPISGHATLYWYQQILGQGPKLLIQFQNNGVVDDSQLPKDRFSAERLKGVDSTLKIQPAKLEDSAVYLCASSLEGRGVTYEQYFGPGTRLTVT.

This chain uses TRBV5-1 with TRBJ2-5, with a possible D match to TRBD1 (6 bases). Per germline, CDR1 SGHRS and CDR2 YFSETQ. The CDR3 covers 14 residues. V was cut by 3 bases and J by 3 bases, with 12 bases left in between. Here the CDR3 DNA reads TGCGCCAGCAGCTCGGAACAGGGAGAAGAGACCCAGTACTTC. This gives the protein CASSSEQGEETQYF.

The chain uses TRBV5-1 and TRBJ1-1, with 9 positions matching TRBD1. Germline-derived CDR1 and CDR2 are SGHRS and YFSETQ. V was clipped by 4 bases and J by 5 bases; unmatched bases: 9. This CDR3 contains 15 residues. CDR3 bases: TGCGCCAGCAGCCGGTCAGGGACAGGGAAAACTGAAGCTTTCTTT. Its protein product is CASSRSGTGKTEAFF.

This clone turned up a few times. This sequence joins TRBV7-9 and TRBJ1-4; 8 positions agree with TRBD1. Germline values: CDR1 SEHNR, CDR2 FQNEAQ (reference sequence). CDR3 length: 12 residues. The V and J ends lost 5 bases and 11 bases, in that order; junction bases with no gene match: 4. CDR3: CASSTTGEKLFF. CDR3 DNA sequence: TGTGCCAGCAGCACGACAGGGGAGAAACTGTTTTTT.

The J gene is TRBJ1-3, the V gene TRBV7-9; D ambiguous. CDR3 length: 15 amino acids. Trimming pared 4 bases from V and 3 bases from J, leaving 13 bases between. Germline V gene sequence: CDR1 SEHNR, CDR2 FQNEAQ (reference sequence). The CDR3 is CASSSAAVGGNTIYF. CDR3 nucleotide sequence: TGTGCCAGCAGCTCCGCCGCGGTGGGTGGAAACACCATATATTTT.